The 23 T cell receptor beta chains below come from one sample, sequenced in a study of CD8 T cells in ankylosing spondylitis (dated by TCRdb to the late 2010s). Libraries were made using 5' RACE. Sequenced using an Illumina HiSeq 2500. TCRdb ran its own pipeline on the public reads, namely fastp trimming at Q25 and MiXCR clone calling, and kept in-frame beta chains. CDR3 protein sequences are deduplicated, and each keeps its most common genes and DNA. The sample table records some 120,000 distinct CDR3 sequences; roughly an eighth of these occur just once. The top ten constitute about 3% of the sample. The sequenced sample was blood, either unsorted or a sorted T cell fraction (not recorded which). These TCRs come from a female donor with ankylosing spondylitis or in good health (not recorded which).

This clonotype was seen only a few times. V gene TRBV5-1 combines with J gene TRBJ2-3; D not certain. The germline V gene encodes CDR1 SGHRS and CDR2 YFSETQ. V shed 4 bases and J shed 4 bases, with 7 bases lying between them. The CDR3 runs 12 residues. CDR3 in DNA: TGCGCCAGCAGCGCTTCCGCAGATACGCAGTATTTT. Residues: CASSASADTQYF.

V is TRBV5-1 and J is TRBJ2-3; D unresolved. This CDR3 region has 12 residues. From germline, CDR1 is SGHRS and CDR2 YFSETQ. Trimming pared 5 bases from V and 4 bases from J, leaving 8 bases between. Here the CDR3 DNA reads TGCGCCAGCAGTTATGTATCAGATACGCAGTATTTT. Amino acid sequence: CASSYVSDTQYF.

Many counts were recorded for this clonotype. The chain has TRBV20-1 and TRBJ2-5; D gene uncertain. Germline CDR1 is DFQATT and CDR2 is SNEGSKA (reference sequence). V was clipped by 0 bases and J by 5 bases, with 16 bases between them. The CDR3 is 15 residues long. In DNA, the CDR3 is TGCAGTGCTAGAGATCCGGCAGCCATGCAGGAGACCCAGTACTTC. Protein: CSARDPAAMQETQYF.

The chain carries TRBV11-2 and TRBJ2-1, with a tentative D call TRBD2 (5 bases). The CDR3 covers 15 residues. V was clipped by 0 bases and J by 5 bases, with 11 bases between them. Germline lookup yields CDR1 SGHAT and CDR2 FQNNGV. DNA for the CDR3: TGTGCCAGCAGCTTAGATTCGGGGAACCACAATGAGCAGTTCTTC. Translation: CASSLDSGNHNEQFF. Supplemented by reference TRBV11-2 and TRBJ2-1, the full variable domain reads EAGVAQSPRYKIIEKRQSVAFWCNPISGHATLYWYQQILGQGPKLLIQFQNNGVVDDSQLPKDRFSAERLKGVDSTLKIQPAKLEDSAVYLCASSLDSGNHNEQFFGPGTRLTVL.

This clonotype was observed many times. CDR3 sequence reads: CASSLVAGDRSSAGELFF. CDR3 nucleotides: TGTGCCAGCAGCTTAGTCGCGGGGGATCGATCATCGGCCGGGGAGCTGTTTTTT. The chain carries TRBV7-6 and TRBJ2-2; 7 bases are a match to TRBD2. The V gene's germline CDR1 is SGHVS and CDR2 FNYEAQ. The length of the CDR3 is 18 residues. Trimming took 1 base from V and 6 from J; bases not matched to a gene: 14. The full variable domain, in which reference TRBV7-6 and TRBJ2-2 provide the parts outside the CDR3, is GAGVSQSPRYKVTKRGQDVALRCDPISGHVSLYWYRQALGQGPEFLTYFNYEAQQDKSGLPNDRFSAERPEGSISTLTIQRTEQRDSAMYRCASSLVAGDRSSAGELFFGEGSRLTVL.

The chain joins TRBV2 to TRBJ2-5, with no clear D. CDR1 and CDR2 (germline): SNHLY, FYNNEI. Deletions cut 6 bases from V and 3 bases from J, with 17 bases between. This CDR3 spans 15 amino acids. CDR3 region: CASRGLGGLKETQYF. The CDR3 DNA reads as TGTGCCAGCAGAGGGCTCGGCGGCCTGAAAGAGACCCAGTACTTC.

This clonotype appeared many times. V usage is TRBV7-9 and J usage is TRBJ2-7; D remains ambiguous. With 1 base removed from V and 4 bases from J, the gap between germline ends came to 5 bases. CDR3 size: 12 residues. Looked up from germline, CDR1 is SEHNR and CDR2 is FQNEAQ (reference sequence). CDR3 sequence (DNA): TGTGCCAGCAGCTTAGTGACATACGAGCAGTACTTC. Amino acids: CASSLVTYEQYF.

This clonotype has ten or more counts. Here the CDR3 DNA reads TGTGCCAGCAGTATAGATAGACTAGCGTTTTCAGAGACCCAGTACTTC. It is translated as CASSIDRLAFSETQYF. The rearrangement uses TRBV7-2 and TRBJ2-5; 8 bases are shared with TRBD2. The trim removed 6 bases at V and 4 bases at J, leaving 13 bases unmatched. The CDR3 runs to 16 residues. Germline V gene data show CDR1 as SGHTA and CDR2 as FQGNSA.

This clonotype was seen a few times. This chain links TRBV11-2 with TRBJ1-5, with 7 positions matching TRBD1. V was clipped by 5 bases and J by 3 bases; unmatched bases: 4. CDR3 length: 14 residues. Germline-derived CDR1 and CDR2 are SGHAT and FQNNGV. CDR3 in DNA: TGTGCCAGCAGCCGACAGGGATTCAATCAGCCCCAGCATTTT. This codes for CASSRQGFNQPQHF.

In its sample, this clonotype was seen a few times. The genes are TRBV12-5 and TRBJ2-3; TRBD1 aligns across 11 bases. This CDR3 has 15 amino acids. The J segment lost 5 bases and the V segment lost 6 bases, leaving 7 bases of the junction unmatched. Looked up from germline, CDR1 is LGHNT and CDR2 is FRNRAP. CDR3 bases: TGTGCTAGTGGACCTGGACAGGGGGCTGGAGATACGCAGTATTTT. Encoded protein: CASGPGQGAGDTQYF. Full variable domain (missing parts from reference TRBV12-5 and TRBJ2-3): DARVTQTPRHKVTEMGQEVTMRCQPILGHNTVFWYRQTMMQGLELLAYFRNRAPLDDSGMPKDRFSAEMPDATLATLKIQPSEPRDSAVYFCASGPGQGAGDTQYFGPGTRLTVL.

The table lists this clonotype with many counts. The chain combines TRBV5-1 with TRBJ1-5; no clear D. The CDR3 spans 14 residues. Trimming removed 5 bases from V and 2 bases from J, with 11 bases in between. The germline CDR1 and CDR2 sequences are SGHRS and YFSETQ. The CDR3, as DNA: TGCGCCAGCAGGGCCGAGGTCGGCAATCAGCCCCAGCATTTT. It encodes CASRAEVGNQPQHF. Looking up the rest from reference TRBV5-1 and TRBJ1-5 gives the full variable domain: KAGVTQTPRYLIKTRGQQVTLSCSPISGHRSVSWYQQTPGQGLQFLFEYFSETQRNKGNFPGRFSGRQFSNSRSEMNVSTLELGDSALYLCASRAEVGNQPQHFGDGTRLSIL.

The rearrangement joins TRBV15 to TRBJ2-7; no reliable D call. From germline, CDR1 is LNHNV and CDR2 YYDKDF (reference sequence). The V end lost 0 bases, the J end lost 5 bases, and 14 bases lay between the germline ends. This CDR3 has 15 residues. Written as DNA, the CDR3 is TGTGCCACCAGCAGAGATGTCACCGCTACCCACGAGCAGTACTTC. It is translated as CATSRDVTATHEQYF.

The rearrangement uses TRBV7-9 and TRBJ2-3; 7 bases match TRBD2. The V and J ends lost 0 bases and 4 bases, in that order; junction bases with no gene match: 7. The CDR3 sequence is 16 residues long. Germline V gives CDR1 SEHNR, CDR2 FQNEAQ (reference sequence). Here the CDR3 reads CASSLARGLGADTQYF. CDR3 sequence (DNA): TGTGCCAGCAGCTTAGCCCGCGGACTAGGGGCAGATACGCAGTATTTT. Variable domain in full (rest from reference TRBV7-9 and TRBJ2-3): DTGVSQNPRHKITKRGQNVTFRCDPISEHNRLYWYRQTLGQGPEFLTYFQNEAQLEKSRLLSDRFSAERPKGSFSTLEIQRTEQGDSAMYLCASSLARGLGADTQYFGPGTRLTVL.

The genes are TRBV6-1 and TRBJ2-5, with no clear D. The length of the CDR3 is 13 residues. CDR1 and CDR2 from the germline V gene are MNHNS and SASEGT. Trimming removed 4 bases at V and 2 bases at J, with 8 bases between. The CDR3 DNA sequence: TGTGCCAGCAGTGGGATACTTCAAGAGACCCAGTACTTC. This codes for CASSGILQETQYF.

This clonotype was detected a few times. The chain employs TRBV18 and TRBJ2-3, with 8 bases matching TRBD1. The length of the CDR3 is 12 residues. V gave up 8 bases and J gave up 6 bases; unmatched junction bases: 4. The germline gives CDR1 KGHSH, CDR2 LQKENI. For the CDR3, the DNA is TGTGCCAGCGCGCGGACAGGGGATACGCAGTATTTT. The encoded protein is CASARTGDTQYF.

At least ten counts were recorded for this clonotype. The chain carries TRBV18 and TRBJ2-3, with D maybe TRBD2 (5 bases). Per the germline V gene, CDR1 is KGHSH and CDR2 is LQKENI. V gave up 2 bases and J gave up 0 bases, with 9 bases separating them. The CDR3 length is 15 residues. The CDR3 here is CASSPETKSTDTQYF. Here the CDR3 DNA reads TGTGCCAGCTCACCAGAGACTAAAAGCACAGATACGCAGTATTTT.

This clonotype was counted many times. The CDR3 is CASSQNLASADTQYF. The CDR3 region has the DNA TGCGCCAGCAGCCAAAATCTAGCTTCTGCAGATACGCAGTATTTT. The chain links TRBV5-1 to TRBJ2-3; possible D gene TRBD2, 5 bases. Germline V lookup: CDR1 SGHRS, CDR2 YFSETQ. This CDR3 spans 15 amino acids. Trimming removed 4 bases from V and 4 bases from J, with 16 bases in between.

This clonotype was recorded at least ten times. The gene calls are TRBV28 and TRBJ2-2, with 8 bases matching TRBD1. Germline CDR1 reads MDHEN; CDR2 reads SYDVKM. Trimming removed 5 bases from V and 6 bases from J; junction bases left unmatched: 11. The CDR3 length is 16 residues. This CDR3 reads CASSAYRGSVPGELFF. The CDR3 nucleotides read TGTGCCAGCAGTGCGTACAGGGGGTCGGTTCCCGGGGAGCTGTTTTTT.

The V gene is TRBV7-3, the J gene TRBJ2-2; D is possibly TRBD2 (6 bases). Germline V gene lookup returns CDR1 SGHTA and CDR2 FQGTGA. There are 15 residues in the CDR3. Trimming shortened V by 5 bases and J by 7 bases, and 17 bases separated the two germline ends. Here the CDR3 reads CASSPGGSGHGELFF. The CDR3 nucleotides are TGTGCCAGCAGCCCCGGGGGTAGCGGACACGGGGAGCTGTTTTTT.

The chain uses TRBV12-3 or TRBV12-4 and TRBJ2-7, with 8 bases that match TRBD1. The J segment lost 3 bases and the V segment lost 5 bases, leaving 6 bases of the junction unmatched. The CDR3 totals 14 residues. This CDR3 reads CASSHGTGVYEQYF. CDR3 nucleotides: TGTGCCAGCAGTCACGGGACAGGAGTCTACGAGCAGTACTTC.

J is TRBJ2-6 and V is TRBV29-1; D is ambiguous. The CDR3 totals 15 residues. Trimming stripped 3 bases from V and 2 bases from J, with 11 bases between. CDR1 and CDR2 (germline): SQVTM, ANQGSEA. The CDR3, as DNA: TGCAGCGTTGACGATGGTGGAACTGGGGCCAACGTCCTGACTTTC. Its translation is CSVDDGGTGANVLTF.

The chain is built from TRBV19 and TRBJ2-1, with D hard to call. Per germline, CDR1 LNHDA and CDR2 SQIVND (reference sequence). This CDR3 comprises 12 residues. Trimming left V 7 bases short and J 4 bases short, with 8 bases between. Written as DNA, the CDR3 is TGTGCCAGTAATGAAGCTTACAATGAGCAGTTCTTC. It codes for CASNEAYNEQFF.

The sample holds a few counts of this clonotype. The chain links TRBV5-1 to TRBJ1-2; 9 nucleotides match TRBD1. Germline CDR1 SGHRS, CDR2 YFSETQ. The V gene end was trimmed by 4 bases and the J gene end by 8 bases; junction bases not matched to a gene: 9. This CDR3 comprises 14 residues. Here the CDR3 DNA reads TGCGCCAGCAGCCCTACAGGGGGCGCAGACGGCTACACCTTC. This codes for CASSPTGGADGYTF.